The entry below gives a single T cell receptor (beta chain) sequence along with its context. This record belongs to a study of blood T cell repertoires in COVID-19. The overall study: The samples span acute and convalescent COVID-19 from the United States, Italy and Spain. T cells, B-cell-depleted T cells, or PBMCs supplied cDNA or gDNA.

Original methodology: From reference gene primer amplification, estimates of nucleated cell counts were derived. Some clones are missing from TCRdb's copy, which holds only in-frame ones; the method was immunoSEQ multiplex PCR. V and J calls and clone size are as listed in that table; D and trimming were resolved from the DNA. The table shows fewer than 35,000 clones, with 88% occurring only once. The clonotype comes from a woman aged 50 to 65 with active COVID-19. The sequencing sample was made of peripheral blood.

CDR3 nucleotides: TGTGCCAGCAAGCGGGGGTACAATGAGCAGTTCTTC. Translation gives CASKRGYNEQFF. The chain links TRBV2 to TRBJ2-1, with TRBD2 matching over 8 bases. This CDR3 has 12 residues. The trim removed 7 bases at V and 4 bases at J, leaving 0 bases unmatched. Germline assignment: CDR1 SNHLY and CDR2 FYNNEI.